The source of this T cell receptor beta chain is a study of T cell repertoires in aging, cancer and after chemotherapy. By frequency in the sample, this clonotype is large. Peripheral blood genomic DNA, not sorted cells or RNA, was the template. J gave up 2 bases and V 5 bases, and 8 bases lay outside the gene matches. The CDR3 runs 16 residues. CDR1 is SGHVS, CDR2 FNYEAQ, per germline. A mixed TRB-A/B primer pool amplified rearranged TRB by multiplex touch-down PCR. From the multiplex PCR reads, TCRdb called clonotypes with MiXCR, one entry per CDR3 protein. The sample lists under 500 distinct CDR3 sequences; 25% to 30% were seen once.

This chain uses TRBV7-6 with TRBJ2-2, with 7 bases matching TRBD1. Input material: blood. This sequence was found in a human donor with a solid tumor. CDR3 DNA sequence: TGTGCCAGCAGCCTCGGGACAGCCCTAAACACCGGGGAGCTGTTTTTT. This codes for CASSLGTALNTGELFF. Full variable domain (rest looked up from reference TRBV7-6 and TRBJ2-2): GAGVSQSPRYKVTKRGQDVALRCDPISGHVSLYWYRQALGQGPEFLTYFNYEAQQDKSGLPNDRFSAERPEGSISTLTIQRTEQRDSAMYRCASSLGTALNTGELFFGEGSRLTVL.